These T cell receptor beta chains were read from a single sample in a study of T cell changes during pregnancy in multiple sclerosis. Generated by immunoSEQ multiplex PCR, the TCRdb table keeps only in-frame clones and is missing some. The data hold tens of thousands of clones, with roughly 88% observed a single time. The sample here was CD8+ T cells from peripheral blood mononuclear cells, taken after pregnancy. The receptors originated from a female donor with multiple sclerosis, enrolled in a pregnancy study. Both conserved end residues are part of each CDR3. D genes are given only for firm matches. Clone size is given for some rows only: seen once, a few or many times, or a class if the clone is expanded.

j_call v_call d_call clone_size cdr3_nt cdr3_aa
TRBJ2-2 TRBV2 TRBD2 - TGTGCCAGCCGGCTAGCGGGGAACACCGGGGAGCTGTTTTTT CASRLAGNTGELFF
TRBJ2-7 TRBV4-3 TRBD2 - TGCGCCAGCAGCCACCAACTAGCGGGGGGAGACGAGCAGTACTTC CASSHQLAGGDEQYF
TRBJ1-1 TRBV6-1 TRBD1 - TGTGCCAGCAGTGAAGGGACAGGGGGTTTAGGTGAAGCTTTCTTT CASSEGTGGLGEAFF
TRBJ1-1 TRBV27 - - TGTGCCAGCAGTCCGGGCCCCAGGGGCGGGTACACTGAAGCTTTCTTT CASSPGPRGGYTEAFF
TRBJ2-7 TRBV10-3 TRBD2 - TGTGCCATCAGTGCGAAACTAGCGGGGGACCCGCCGCCGACCCCGTACGAGCAGTACTTC CAISAKLAGDPPPTPYEQYF
TRBJ2-3 TRBV5-8 - - TGTGCCAGCAGCTTGGGGGGGGCAGATACGCAGTATTTT CASSLGGADTQYF
TRBJ2-1 TRBV9 TRBD2 - TGTGCCAGCAGCGTAGGGACTAGCGGGGGGAATGAGCAGTTCTTC CASSVGTSGGNEQFF
TRBJ1-1 TRBV7-9 - - TGTGCCAGCAGGATGACAGGTGGGGCTTTCTTT CASRMTGGAFF
TRBJ2-3 TRBV7-7 TRBD2 few TGTGCCAGCAGCCCAGACCTGGGGGGGTTGGATACGCAGTATTTT CASSPDLGGLDTQYF
TRBJ1-1 TRBV14 - - TGTGCCAGCAGCCAAGATTACGCACTTGCGAACACTGAAGCTTTCTTT CASSQDYALANTEAFF
TRBJ1-5 TRBV5-6 - once TGTGCCAGCAGCGTCGGTGGGGAGGCTCAGCCCCAGCATTTT CASSVGGEAQPQHF
TRBJ1-4 TRBV4-3 - few TGCGCCAGCAGCCAAGACAGGGTGGAAAAACTGTTTTTT CASSQDRVEKLFF
TRBJ2-5 TRBV11-2 - - TGTGCCAGCAGCTACTTCCGGGAACAAGAGACCCAGTACTTC CASSYFREQETQYF
TRBJ1-1 TRBV4-3 TRBD1 - TGCGCCAGCAGCCAGTCCCTCGGTGGAAGGGGGCTAAAAACTGAAGCTTTCTTT CASSQSLGGRGLKTEAFF
TRBJ2-1 TRBV5-1 TRBD2 - TGCGCCAGCAGCCAATCCGGGACTAGCGGGGGAAATTACAATGAGCAGTTCTTC CASSQSGTSGGNYNEQFF
TRBJ1-2 TRBV29-1 - - TGCAGCGTTGAAGCGGCAGGGAAAGACCATGGCTACACCTTC CSVEAAGKDHGYTF
TRBJ2-7 TRBV6-5 TRBD1 - TGTGCCAGCAGTTACTCGAACAGGGGGTCCGAGCAGTACTTC CASSYSNRGSEQYF
TRBJ2-2 TRBV12-5 TRBD2 - TGTGCTAGTGGTTTGGTACGCGGGGGGGATACCGGGGAGCTGTTTTTT CASGLVRGGDTGELFF
TRBJ2-7 TRBV7-2 - - TGTGCCAGCAGCTATGGGGGGGCGTCCTACGAGCAGTACTTC CASSYGGASYEQYF
TRBJ1-1 TRBV19 - - TGTGCCAGTAGTATTCCTACAGGGCTTGAAGCTTTCTTT CASSIPTGLEAFF
TRBJ1-6 TRBV4-3 TRBD1 - TGCGCCAGCAGCCAAGATAGGGCACAGGGGTATTCACCCCTCCACTTT CASSQDRAQGYSPLHF
TRBJ1-2 TRBV6-6 TRBD1 - TGTGCCAGCAGCTCAACAGGGGGCGGTGGCTACACCTTC CASSSTGGGGYTF
TRBJ1-3 TRBV21-1 - - TGTGCCAGCCGGGGGAGCCGAGAGGGAAACACCATATATTTT CASRGSREGNTIYF
TRBJ1-2 TRBV4-1 - once TGCGCCAGCAGCCTGACCCGGGATCTCGACGGGGGCTACACCTTC CASSLTRDLDGGYTF
TRBJ1-1 TRBV4-1 TRBD1 - TGCGCCAGCAGCCGAACAGGGGAGCGCCCGTACACTGAAGCTTTCTTT CASSRTGERPYTEAFF
TRBJ1-2 TRBV30 - few TGTGCCTGGGTAAAATCTAGCTATGGCTACACCTTC CAWVKSSYGYTF
TRBJ1-5 TRBV4-3 - once TGCGCCAGCAGCCAAGAGAGGGTCTGGCAGCCCCAGCATTTT CASSQERVWQPQHF
TRBJ2-7 TRBV9 - - TGTGCCAGCAGCCCGGGAACCTCCTACGAGCAGTACTTC CASSPGTSYEQYF
TRBJ1-2 TRBV5-5 - - TGTGCCAGCAGCTTGTCGGGGGCTAACTATGGCTACACCTTC CASSLSGANYGYTF
TRBJ2-1 TRBV12-5 TRBD2 once TGTGCTAGTGGTTTCTCGCCTAGCGGGGGTTCGGGGGATGAGCAGTTCTTC CASGFSPSGGSGDEQFF
TRBJ1-5 TRBV5-6 - once TGTGCCAGCAGCTTGAGAACAGTCAATCAGCCCCAGCATTTT CASSLRTVNQPQHF
TRBJ2-5 TRBV9 TRBD1 - TGTGCCAGCAGCGCCAGGGGGCTCGAAGAGACCCAGTACTTC CASSARGLEETQYF
TRBJ2-2 TRBV11-3 TRBD2 few TGTGCCAGCAGCTTAGATCCAGCGGGGGGCAACACCGGGGAGCTGTTTTTT CASSLDPAGGNTGELFF
TRBJ2-3 TRBV9 TRBD2 - TGTGCCAGCAGCGTAGTTTCTCTGTTCGGTGCGGGGGGCAACACAGATACGCAGTATTTT CASSVVSLFGAGGNTDTQYF
TRBJ2-7 TRBV21-1 - medium-sized TGTGCCAGCAGCAAAAAAAAAGGGACTAGCGGGGGGGCCTACGAGCAGTACTTC CASSKKKGTSGGAYEQYF
TRBJ2-3 TRBV6-6 - - TGTGCCAGCACCCGGGGGTTGGATACGCAGTATTTT CASTRGLDTQYF
TRBJ2-3 TRBV11-2 - once TGTGCCAGCAGCTTAGTTTGGACACCGCTTGATACGCAGTATTTT CASSLVWTPLDTQYF
TRBJ1-3 TRBV19 - - TGTGCCAGTAGTATTGGCAGGGGATCTGGAAACACCATATATTTT CASSIGRGSGNTIYF
TRBJ2-3 TRBV19 - - TGTGCCAGTAGTATAGCCCTTACAGATACGCAGTATTTT CASSIALTDTQYF
TRBJ2-1 TRBV15 TRBD2 - TGTGCCACCAGCAGAGAACCAGCGGGGGGGCGTACCCGGTACAATGAGCAGTTCTTC CATSREPAGGRTRYNEQFF
TRBJ2-5 TRBV7-2 - - TGTGCCAGCAGCTCTCAACCCGTAACAGGGTCAGAGACCCAGTACTTC CASSSQPVTGSETQYF
TRBJ1-4 TRBV7-6 - - TGTGCCAGCAGCCCCCGGGACTTCCCAAATGAAAAACTGTTTTTT CASSPRDFPNEKLFF
TRBJ2-7 TRBV25-1 - - TGTGCCAGCAGTGAATATGGGAGCTACGAGCAGTACTTC CASSEYGSYEQYF
TRBJ2-1 TRBV7-9 - - TGTGCCAGCAGCTTAGGAGGGGGTACGGAGCAGTTCTTC CASSLGGGTEQFF
TRBJ1-1 TRBV9 - few TGTGCCAGCAGCACCAGGGGGAACACTGAAGCTTTCTTT CASSTRGNTEAFF